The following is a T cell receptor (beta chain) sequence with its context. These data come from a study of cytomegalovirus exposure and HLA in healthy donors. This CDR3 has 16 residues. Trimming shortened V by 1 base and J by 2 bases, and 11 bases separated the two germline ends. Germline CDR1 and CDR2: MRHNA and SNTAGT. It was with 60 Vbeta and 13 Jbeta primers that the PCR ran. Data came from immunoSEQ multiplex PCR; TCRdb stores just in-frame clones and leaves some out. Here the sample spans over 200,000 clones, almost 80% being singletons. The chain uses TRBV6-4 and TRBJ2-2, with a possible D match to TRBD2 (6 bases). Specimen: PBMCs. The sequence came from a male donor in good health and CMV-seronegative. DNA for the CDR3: TGTGCCAGCAGTGACTTTGCGGGAACCAACACCGGGGAGCTGTTTTTT. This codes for CASSDFAGTNTGELFF.